This TCR beta chain originates from a study of cytomegalovirus exposure and HLA in healthy donors. Findings and caveats of the study: Across donors, most TCRs were seen rarely, yet some public ones were widespread. Per a prior analysis, the majority of TCR beta V segments were productive roughly 90% or roughly 30% of the time. Clonal expansion was found to be greater in HLA-associated TCR beta chains than in equally common others in a later analysis. A reported reduction in N-insertions relative to the roughly 700-donor mean was seen in an Asian-associated ancestry cluster in a later analysis.

Researchers ran the PCR with 60 Vbeta and 13 Jbeta primers. This table comes from immunoSEQ multiplex PCR, and its TCRdb copy is limited to in-frame clones, with some not included. The table records about 130,000 clones, around 80% of them present only once. This CDR3 region has 14 residues. The germline V and J ends were trimmed by 4 bases and 2 bases, with 9 bases remaining between them. Per the germline V gene, CDR1 is MGHRA and CDR2 is YSYEKL. This clone was detected once. The antigen is undetermined. The specimen was PBMCs. The chain employs TRBV4-1 and TRBJ1-5; D is possibly TRBD1 (6 bases). This TCR was recovered from a woman between 18 and 30 years old in good health and CMV-seropositive. The CDR3 loop is CASSRGGGNQPQHF. The CDR3 coding sequence is TGCGCCAGCAGCCGAGGGGGGGGCAATCAGCCCCAGCATTTT.